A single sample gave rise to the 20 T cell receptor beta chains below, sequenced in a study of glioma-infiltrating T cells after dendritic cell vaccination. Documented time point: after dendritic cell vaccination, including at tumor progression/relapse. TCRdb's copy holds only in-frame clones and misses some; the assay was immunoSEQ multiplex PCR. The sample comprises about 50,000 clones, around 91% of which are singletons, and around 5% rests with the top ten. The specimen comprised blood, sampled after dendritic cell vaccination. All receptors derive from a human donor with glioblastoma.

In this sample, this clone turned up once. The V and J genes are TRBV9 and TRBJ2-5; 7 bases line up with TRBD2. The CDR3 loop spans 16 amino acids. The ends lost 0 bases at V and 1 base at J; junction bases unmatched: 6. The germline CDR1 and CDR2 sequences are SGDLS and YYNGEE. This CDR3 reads CASSVALREGQETQYF. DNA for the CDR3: TGTGCCAGCAGCGTAGCCCTCAGGGAGGGCCAAGAGACCCAGTACTTC.

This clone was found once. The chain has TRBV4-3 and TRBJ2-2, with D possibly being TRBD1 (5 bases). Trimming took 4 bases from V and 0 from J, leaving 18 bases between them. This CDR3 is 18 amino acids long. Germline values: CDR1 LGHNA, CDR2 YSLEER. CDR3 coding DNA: TGCGCCAGCAGCCCAGACTTAGGCAGGGCTTCGAACACCGGGGAGCTGTTTTTT. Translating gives CASSPDLGRASNTGELFF.

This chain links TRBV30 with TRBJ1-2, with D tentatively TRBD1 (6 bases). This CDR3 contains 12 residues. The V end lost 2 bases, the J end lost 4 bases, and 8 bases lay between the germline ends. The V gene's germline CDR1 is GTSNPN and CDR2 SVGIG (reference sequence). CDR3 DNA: TGTGCCTGGAGTCAAGGGGGCTATGGCTACACCTTC. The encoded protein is CAWSQGGYGYTF. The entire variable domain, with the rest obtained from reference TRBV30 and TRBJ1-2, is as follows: SQTIHQWPATLVQPVGSPLSLECTVEGTSNPNLYWYRQAAGRGLQLLFYSVGIGQISSEVPQNLSASRPQDRQFILSSKKLLLSDSGFYLCAWSQGGYGYTFGSGTRLTVV.

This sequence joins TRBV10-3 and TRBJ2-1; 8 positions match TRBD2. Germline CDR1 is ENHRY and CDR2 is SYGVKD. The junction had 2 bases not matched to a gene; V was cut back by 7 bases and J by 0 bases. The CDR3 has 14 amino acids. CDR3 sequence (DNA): TGTGCCATCAAAGGGACTAGCTCCTACAATGAGCAGTTCTTC. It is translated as CAIKGTSSYNEQFF.

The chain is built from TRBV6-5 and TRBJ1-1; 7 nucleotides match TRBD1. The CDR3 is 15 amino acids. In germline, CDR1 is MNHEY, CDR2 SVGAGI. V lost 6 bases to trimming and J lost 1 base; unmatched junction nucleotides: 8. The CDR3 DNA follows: TGTGCCAGCAGCCGTACAGGGGTCTCGAACACTGAAGCTTTCTTT. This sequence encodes CASSRTGVSNTEAFF.

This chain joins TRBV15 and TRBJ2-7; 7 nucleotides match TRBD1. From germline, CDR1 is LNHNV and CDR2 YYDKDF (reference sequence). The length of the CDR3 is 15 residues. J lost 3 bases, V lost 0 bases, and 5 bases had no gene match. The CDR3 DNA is TGTGCCACCAGCAGAGAGACAGGGTCCGGCTACGAGCAGTACTTC. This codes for CATSRETGSGYEQYF.

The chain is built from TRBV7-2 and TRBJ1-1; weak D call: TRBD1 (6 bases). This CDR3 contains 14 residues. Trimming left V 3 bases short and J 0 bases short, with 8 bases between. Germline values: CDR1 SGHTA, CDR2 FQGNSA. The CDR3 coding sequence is TGTGCCAGCAGCTTGGGGGCTATGAACACTGAAGCTTTCTTT. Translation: CASSLGAMNTEAFF. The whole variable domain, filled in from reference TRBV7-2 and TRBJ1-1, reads GAGVSQSPSNKVTEKGKDVELRCDPISGHTALYWYRQSLGQGLEFLIYFQGNSAPDKSGLPSDRFSAERTGGSVSTLTIQRTQQEDSAVYLCASSLGAMNTEAFFGQGTRLTVV.

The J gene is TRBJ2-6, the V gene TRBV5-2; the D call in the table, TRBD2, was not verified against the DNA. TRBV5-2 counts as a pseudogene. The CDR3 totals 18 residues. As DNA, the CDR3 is TGTGCCAGCAAGTCACCCCGGAGTACACAAAGTCGGGCCAACGTCCTGACTTTC. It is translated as CASKSPRSTQSRANVLTF.

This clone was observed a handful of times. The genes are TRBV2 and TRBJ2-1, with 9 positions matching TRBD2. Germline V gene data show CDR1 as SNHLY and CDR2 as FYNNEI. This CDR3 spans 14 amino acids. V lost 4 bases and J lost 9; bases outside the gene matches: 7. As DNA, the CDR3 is TGTGCCAGCAGTGTTGGGCTAGCGGGATTTGAGCAGTTCTTC. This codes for CASSVGLAGFEQFF. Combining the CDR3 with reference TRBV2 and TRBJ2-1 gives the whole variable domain EPEVTQTPSHQVTQMGQEVILRCVPISNHLYFYWYRQILGQKVEFLVSFYNNEISEKSEIFDDQFSVERPDGSNFTLKIRSTKLEDSAMYFCASSVGLAGFEQFFGPGTRLTVL.

CDR3 loop: CASSPGTSGDTYEQYF. The CDR3 coding sequence is TGTGCCAGCTCACCGGGGACTAGCGGGGACACCTACGAGCAGTACTTC. This sequence joins TRBV18 and TRBJ2-7; TRBD2 aligns across 13 bases. CDR1 and CDR2 (germline): KGHSH, LQKENI. The junction had 4 bases not matched to a gene; V was cut back by 3 bases and J by 2 bases. There are 16 residues in the CDR3.

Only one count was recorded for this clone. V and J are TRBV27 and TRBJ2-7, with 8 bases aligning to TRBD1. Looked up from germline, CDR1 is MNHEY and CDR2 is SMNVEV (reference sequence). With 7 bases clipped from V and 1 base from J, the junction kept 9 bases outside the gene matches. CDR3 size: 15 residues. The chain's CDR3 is CASKRGTGGSYEQYF. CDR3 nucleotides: TGTGCCAGCAAAAGAGGTACAGGGGGTTCCTACGAGCAGTACTTC.

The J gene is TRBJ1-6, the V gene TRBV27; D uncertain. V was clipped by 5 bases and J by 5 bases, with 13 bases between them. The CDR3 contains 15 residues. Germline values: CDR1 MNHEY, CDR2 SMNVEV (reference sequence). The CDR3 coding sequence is TGTGCCAGCAGTCCCACGGGATTGAATAATTCACCCCTCCACTTT. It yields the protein CASSPTGLNNSPLHF.

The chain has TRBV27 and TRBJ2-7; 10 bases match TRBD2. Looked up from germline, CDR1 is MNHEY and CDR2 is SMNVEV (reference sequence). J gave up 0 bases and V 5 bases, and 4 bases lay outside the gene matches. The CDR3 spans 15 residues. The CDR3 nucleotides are TGTGCCAGCAGTCCAATAGCGGGAGGCTCCTACGAGCAGTACTTC. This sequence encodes CASSPIAGGSYEQYF.

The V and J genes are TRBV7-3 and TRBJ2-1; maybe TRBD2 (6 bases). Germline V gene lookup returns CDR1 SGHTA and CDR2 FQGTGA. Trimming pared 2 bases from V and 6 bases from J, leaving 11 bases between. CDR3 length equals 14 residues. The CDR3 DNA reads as TGTGCCAGCAGCTTAGGGGGGTACGGCAATGAGCAGTTCTTC. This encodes CASSLGGYGNEQFF.

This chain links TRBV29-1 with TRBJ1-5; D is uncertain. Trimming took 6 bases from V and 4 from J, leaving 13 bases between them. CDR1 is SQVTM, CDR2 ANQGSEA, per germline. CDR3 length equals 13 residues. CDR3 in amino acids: CSVVVGGNQPQHF. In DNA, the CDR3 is TGCAGCGTCGTTGTGGGAGGGAATCAGCCCCAGCATTTT. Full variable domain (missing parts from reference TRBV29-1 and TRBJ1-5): SAVISQKPSRDICQRGTSLTIQCQVDSQVTMMFWYRQQPGQSLTLIATANQGSEATYESGFVIDKFPISRPNLTFSTLTVSNMSPEDSSIYLCSVVVGGNQPQHFGDGTRLSIL.

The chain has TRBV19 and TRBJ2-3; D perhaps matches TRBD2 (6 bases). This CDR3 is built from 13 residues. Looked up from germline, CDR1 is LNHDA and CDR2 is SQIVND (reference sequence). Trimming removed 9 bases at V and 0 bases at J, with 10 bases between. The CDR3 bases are TGTGCCAGCCGGGACTGGAGCACAGATACGCAGTATTTT. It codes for CASRDWSTDTQYF.

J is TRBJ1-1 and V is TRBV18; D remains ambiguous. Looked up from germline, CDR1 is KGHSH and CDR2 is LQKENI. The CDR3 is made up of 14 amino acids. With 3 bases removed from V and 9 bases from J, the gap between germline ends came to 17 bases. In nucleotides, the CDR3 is TGTGCCAGCTCACCCTCGAGGGCCGAAGCAAAAGCTTTCTTT. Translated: CASSPSRAEAKAFF.

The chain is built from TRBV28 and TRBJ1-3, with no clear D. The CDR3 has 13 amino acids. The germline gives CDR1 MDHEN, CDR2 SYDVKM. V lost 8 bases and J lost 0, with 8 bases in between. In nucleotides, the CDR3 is TGTGCCAGCTCGGGTCTCTCTGGAAACACCATATATTTT. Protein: CASSGLSGNTIYF.

The CDR3 protein is CASALLGGLGNEQFF. The CDR3 bases are TGTGCCAGTGCACTTCTGGGGGGACTAGGCAATGAGCAGTTCTTC. The chain is built from TRBV19 and TRBJ2-1; TRBD2 agrees at 8 bases. V lost 8 bases to trimming and J lost 6 bases; unmatched junction nucleotides: 12. The CDR3 runs to 15 residues. Per the germline V gene, CDR1 is LNHDA and CDR2 is SQIVND (reference sequence).

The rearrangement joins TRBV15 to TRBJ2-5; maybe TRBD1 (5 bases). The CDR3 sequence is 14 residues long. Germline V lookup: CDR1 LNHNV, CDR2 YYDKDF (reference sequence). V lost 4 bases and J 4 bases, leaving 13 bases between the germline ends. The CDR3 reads CATSNPAQGETQYF. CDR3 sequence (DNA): TGTGCCACCAGCAACCCTGCGCAGGGAGAGACCCAGTACTTC. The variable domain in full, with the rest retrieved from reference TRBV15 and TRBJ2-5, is DAMVIQNPRYQVTQFGKPVTLSCSQTLNHNVMYWYQQKSSQAPKLLFHYYDKDFNNEADTPDNFQSRRPNTSFCFLDIRSPGLGDTAMYLCATSNPAQGETQYFGPGTRLLVL.